The TCR beta chain described here comes from a study of cytomegalovirus exposure and HLA in healthy donors. The repertoire was sequenced with immunoSEQ multiplex PCR; TCRdb's copy has only in-frame clones and lacks some. The sample holds about 280,000 clones, around 86% seen once. Germline V CDR1 and CDR2: GTSNPN, SVGIG (reference sequence). V shed 2 bases, J shed 4 bases, and the junction held 7 bases outside the gene matches. CDR3 length equals 14 residues. Sequencing was carried out using PBMCs. The chain has TRBV30 and TRBJ2-7, with TRBD2 matching 8 bases. This receptor was obtained from a woman aged 18-29 years in good health and CMV-seronegative. CDR3 in amino acids: CAWSPSGGGYEQYF. In DNA, the CDR3 is TGTGCCTGGAGTCCAAGCGGGGGCGGTTACGAGCAGTACTTC.